The T cell receptor beta chain described here comes from a study of cytomegalovirus exposure and HLA in healthy donors. The study, taken as a whole, reports: A link between a missense DCLRE1C variant and TCR beta V- and J-gene trimming emerged from a later analysis.

V shed 4 bases and J shed 0 bases, with 13 bases lying between them. Germline V lookup: CDR1 MNHEY, CDR2 SVGAGI. CDR3 length equals 15 residues. In the case of this clone: The antigen is not known.

Primers: 60 Vbeta forward and 13 Jbeta reverse. Assay used: immunoSEQ multiplex PCR; TCRdb lists only in-frame clones, some missing. The table includes roughly 250,000 clones, roughly two thirds detected once. The chain carries TRBV6-5 and TRBJ2-7; possibly TRBD1 for D (5 bases). The sample was PBMCs. This receptor was taken from a female donor in good health and CMV-seronegative. As DNA, the CDR3 is TGTGCCAGCAGTTCGGCCGGACACCTCTCCTACGAGCAGTACTTC. Translated: CASSSAGHLSYEQYF.